This T cell receptor (beta chain) was sequenced during a study of breast tumors, draining lymph nodes, adjacent tissues. Findings and limits, study-wide: Tumor TCR diversity was below lymph nodes but above nontumor tissue. That most tumor T cells come from lymph nodes remained unproven.

V was trimmed by 9 bases and J by 7 bases, leaving 25 bases between them. This CDR3 contains 15 residues. TCRdb itself ran the multiplex PCR reads through MiXCR, one entry per CDR3 protein. The sample shows tens of thousands of distinct CDR3 sequences, about 60% of them seen only once. Points on this clonotype: Its antigen is as yet unknown.

The sample consisted of breast tumor tissue. The J gene is TRBJ2-7, the V gene TRBV12-3 or TRBV12-4, with D perhaps matching TRBD1 or TRBD2 (5 bases each). The origin of this receptor is a female donor with breast cancer. Some clones in this sample may be carry-over from other donors' samples. In DNA form, the CDR3 reads TGTGCCAGTGGGACCAGCGGATCCATGAGGCTAGAGCAGTACTTC. Translating it yields CASGTSGSMRLEQYF.